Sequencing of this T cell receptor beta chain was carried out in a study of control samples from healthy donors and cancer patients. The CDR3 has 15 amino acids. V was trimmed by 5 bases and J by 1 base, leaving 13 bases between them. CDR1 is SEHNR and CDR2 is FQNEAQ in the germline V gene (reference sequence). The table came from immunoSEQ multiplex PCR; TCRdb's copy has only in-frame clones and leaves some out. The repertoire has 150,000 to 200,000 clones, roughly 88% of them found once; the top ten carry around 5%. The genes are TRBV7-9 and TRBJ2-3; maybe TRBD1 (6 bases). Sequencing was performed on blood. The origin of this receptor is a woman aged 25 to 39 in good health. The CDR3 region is CASSRRDTRTDTQYF. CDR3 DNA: TGTGCCAGCAGCCGCCGGGACACCCGCACAGATACGCAGTATTTT.